These 20 T cell receptor beta chains were all obtained from the same sample, sequenced in a study of blood T cell repertoires in COVID-19. Clones were sequenced by immunoSEQ multiplex PCR, and TCRdb holds only the in-frame ones, with some missing. The top ten hold under 13% of the sample, which has about 120,000 clones, 65% to 90% seen once. Sample: peripheral blood. These receptors were taken from an elderly man with acute or convalescent COVID-19.

This clone was seen just once. The chain recombines TRBV5-1 with TRBJ2-7, with TRBD2 identical over 9 bases. Germline loops: CDR1 SGHRS, CDR2 YFSETQ. This CDR3 region has 15 residues. V lost 0 bases to trimming and J lost 2 bases; unmatched junction nucleotides: 3. DNA for the CDR3: TGCGCCAGCAGCTTGGGAGCGGGGGGCGCCTACGAGCAGTACTTC. This translates into CASSLGAGGAYEQYF.

The chain joins TRBV11-2 to TRBJ2-1; 9 bases line up with TRBD1. J gave up 4 bases and V 5 bases, and 6 bases lay outside the gene matches. The CDR3 runs 15 residues. In germline, CDR1 is SGHAT, CDR2 FQNNGV. The CDR3 reads CASSQGTGKYNEQFF. In DNA form, the CDR3 reads TGTGCCAGCAGCCAAGGGACAGGGAAATACAATGAGCAGTTCTTC.

The rearrangement uses TRBV28 and TRBJ2-7; D call uncertain. Trimming shortened V by 7 bases and J by 2 bases, and 15 bases separated the two germline ends. The CDR3 has 14 residues. In germline, CDR1 is MDHEN, CDR2 SYDVKM. CDR3 residues: CASMRQKNPYEQYF. The CDR3, as DNA: TGTGCCAGCATGAGGCAGAAAAATCCCTACGAGCAGTACTTC.

The rearrangement joins TRBV19 to TRBJ1-4, with a tentative D call TRBD1 (6 bases). V was shortened by 3 bases and J by 8 bases, with 13 bases between the two germline ends. The CDR3 has 14 amino acids. Looked up from germline, CDR1 is LNHDA and CDR2 is SQIVND (reference sequence). CDR3 nucleotides: TGTGCCAGTAGTATTGGGTCCAGGGGAGAAAAACTGTTTTTT. It specifies CASSIGSRGEKLFF. Together with reference TRBV19 and TRBJ1-4, the CDR3 gives the full variable domain: DGGITQSPKYLFRKEGQNVTLSCEQNLNHDAMYWYRQDPGQGLRLIYYSQIVNDFQKGDIAEGYSVSREKKESFPLTVTSAQKNPTAFYLCASSIGSRGEKLFFGSGTQLSVL.

J is TRBJ2-7 and V is TRBV6-5; 10 bases match TRBD2. In germline, CDR1 is MNHEY, CDR2 SVGAGI. V shed 6 bases, J shed 2 bases, and the junction held 7 bases outside the gene matches. The CDR3 loop spans 15 amino acids. CDR3 bases: TGTGCCAGCAGATTTTCAGCGGGAGGGACCTACGAGCAGTACTTC. Its protein product is CASRFSAGGTYEQYF.

The chain employs TRBV6-5 and TRBJ2-7, with a weak D call TRBD1 (5 bases). The germline V and J ends were trimmed by 6 bases and 0 bases, with 12 bases remaining between them. The CDR3 loop spans 14 amino acids. CDR1 is MNHEY, CDR2 SVGAGI, per germline. This CDR3 reads CASRDRTNSYEQYF. CDR3 sequence (DNA): TGTGCCAGCAGGGATCGGACAAACTCCTACGAGCAGTACTTC.

This clone was seen only a few times. This rearrangement joins TRBV19 to TRBJ2-2; 8 bases align to TRBD1. CDR3 length: 15 residues. Looked up from germline, CDR1 is LNHDA and CDR2 is SQIVND (reference sequence). Trimming took 8 bases from V and 1 from J; bases not matched to a gene: 6. CDR3 sequence: CASVRTGGNTGELFF. For the CDR3, the DNA is TGTGCCAGTGTAAGAACAGGGGGGAACACCGGGGAGCTGTTTTTT.

The chain joins TRBV10-3 to TRBJ1-4; tentative D call: TRBD1 (6 bases). The ends were cut back, 3 bases at V and 0 bases at J, with 14 bases in the middle. Germline values: CDR1 ENHRY, CDR2 SYGVKD. The CDR3 has 17 amino acids. The CDR3 here is CAISDTGLKATNEKLFF. The CDR3 coding sequence is TGTGCCATCAGTGATACAGGGTTAAAGGCAACTAATGAAAAACTGTTTTTT.

The gene calls are TRBV7-9 and TRBJ1-1; perhaps TRBD1 as D (5 bases). The CDR3 is 16 residues long. Trimming took 3 bases from V and 0 from J, leaving 14 bases between them. The germline V gene encodes CDR1 SEHNR and CDR2 FQNEAQ (reference sequence). CDR3 residues: CASSFPSDSLNTEAFF. CDR3 coding DNA: TGTGCCAGCAGCTTTCCCTCCGACAGTCTGAACACTGAAGCTTTCTTT.

The CDR3 DNA is TGCAGTGCTAGTGGCAGGGGGTACACTGAAGCTTTCTTT. The encoded protein is CSASGRGYTEAFF. J is TRBJ1-1 and V is TRBV20-1; TRBD1 agrees at 7 bases. J was trimmed by 3 bases and V by 3 bases; bases with no gene match: 4. From germline, CDR1 is DFQATT and CDR2 SNEGSKA (reference sequence). CDR3 length: 13 residues.

The chain has TRBV19 and TRBJ2-5; D remains ambiguous. The CDR3 runs 14 residues. Trimming cost V 7 bases and J 5 bases, with 17 bases left between them. Germline V gives CDR1 LNHDA, CDR2 SQIVND (reference sequence). The DNA of the CDR3 is TGTGCCAGTACCATGGGTACAGACCGGGAGACCCAGTACTTC. Encoded protein: CASTMGTDRETQYF. Together with reference TRBV19 and TRBJ2-5, the CDR3 gives the full variable domain: DGGITQSPKYLFRKEGQNVTLSCEQNLNHDAMYWYRQDPGQGLRLIYYSQIVNDFQKGDIAEGYSVSREKKESFPLTVTSAQKNPTAFYLCASTMGTDRETQYFGPGTRLLVL.

The V and J genes are TRBV6-2 or TRBV6-3 and TRBJ2-7; 11 bases are shared with TRBD2. CDR3 length: 15 amino acids. Germline values: CDR1 MNHEY, CDR2 SVGEGT. V lost 4 bases to trimming and J lost 3 bases; unmatched junction nucleotides: 5. The CDR3 loop reads CASSWGGLAGYEQYF. CDR3 in DNA: TGTGCCAGCAGTTGGGGCGGACTAGCGGGCTACGAGCAGTACTTC.

The chain joins TRBV7-3 to TRBJ2-1, with D uncertain. Germline V gives CDR1 SGHTA, CDR2 FQGTGA. CDR3 length: 13 amino acids. The V gene lost 1 base and the J gene lost 8 bases, with 9 bases spanning the gap. The CDR3 is CASSLMRLDEQFF. The CDR3 region has the DNA TGTGCCAGCAGCTTAATGCGTTTAGATGAGCAGTTCTTC.

The chain uses TRBV7-8 and TRBJ1-2; 8 nucleotides agree with TRBD1. The CDR3 is 13 residues long. Germline trimming cut 0 bases from V and 14 bases from J; bases unmatched to any gene: 8. In germline, CDR1 is SGHVS, CDR2 FQNEAQ. Here the CDR3 DNA reads TGTGCCAGCAGCTTAGCGAGCGGGGGGACAGGAACCTTC. Its translation: CASSLASGGTGTF.

The chain recombines TRBV5-4 with TRBJ2-3; perhaps TRBD2 as D (5 bases). Germline V gene sequence: CDR1 SGHNT, CDR2 YYREEE (reference sequence). V was cut by 4 bases and J by 4 bases, with 16 bases left in between. The CDR3 covers 15 residues. The CDR3 loop is CASSPPSTLADTQYF. As DNA, the CDR3 is TGTGCCAGCAGCCCCCCTAGCACCCTCGCAGATACGCAGTATTTT.

V and J are TRBV10-3 and TRBJ1-1; D is undetermined. Trimming pared 2 bases from V and 4 bases from J, leaving 11 bases between. Germline V CDR1 and CDR2: ENHRY, SYGVKD. This CDR3 is 14 amino acids long. In nucleotides, the CDR3 is TGTGCCATCAGTGAGGTTCGGGGATCCACTGAAGCTTTCTTT. This translates into CAISEVRGSTEAFF.

This chain joins TRBV21-1 and TRBJ1-5. TRBV21-1 is described as a pseudogene. This CDR3 contains 15 residues. The CDR3 reads CASSSRVLSNQPQHF. DNA of the CDR3: TGTGCCAGCAGTTCTCGGGTCCTGTCCAATCAGCCCCAGCATTTT.

The chain joins TRBV7-8 to TRBJ2-7; 8 bases map to TRBD2. CDR1 and CDR2 from the germline V gene are SGHVS and FQNEAQ. V trimming: 5 bases; J trimming: 6 bases; junction bases outside the gene matches: 9. The CDR3 totals 14 residues. This CDR3 reads CASSRMSGSIEQYF. In nucleotides, the CDR3 is TGTGCCAGCAGCCGGATGAGCGGGAGTATCGAGCAGTACTTC.

CDR3 protein: CASSEQRTKETQYF. The CDR3 DNA is TGTGCCAGCAGCGAACAGCGGACCAAAGAGACCCAGTACTTC. This sequence joins TRBV9 and TRBJ2-5, with D perhaps matching TRBD2 (5 bases). The V gene's germline CDR1 is SGDLS and CDR2 YYNGEE. The CDR3 length is 14 residues. V was shortened by 3 bases and J by 3 bases, with 12 bases between the two germline ends.

This chain links TRBV10-3 with TRBJ2-2; 16 bases agree with TRBD2. The CDR3 loop spans 14 amino acids. V gave up 8 bases and J gave up 9 bases; unmatched junction bases: 3. Germline V gene lookup returns CDR1 ENHRY and CDR2 SYGVKD. CDR3 coding DNA: TGTGCCATCGGGACTAGCGGGGGGGCCAGGGAGCTGTTTTTT. It encodes CAIGTSGGARELFF.